Below, one TCR beta chain is given with its context. This specimen comes from a study of blood T cell repertoires in COVID-19. About the study: In each case, the material was cDNA or gDNA derived from T cells, B-cell-depleted T cells, or PBMCs.

This CDR3 is built from 15 residues. V lost 4 bases and J lost 3; bases outside the gene matches: 7. Germline V gene data show CDR1 as SGHDN and CDR2 as FVKESK. Authors' analysis steps: Estimates of nucleated cell counts were drawn from the amplification of reference gene primers. The repertoire was sequenced with immunoSEQ multiplex PCR; TCRdb's copy has only in-frame clones and lacks some. For V, J and clone size, that table is used; D and trimming come from the DNA. The sample has more than 85,000 clones, approximately 82% seen once; the top ten hold roughly 25%. This clonotype was obtained from a man between 60 and 75 years old with acute or convalescent COVID-19. The sequencing input was peripheral blood. The J gene is TRBJ2-5, the V gene TRBV14; 8 bases align to TRBD1. CDR3 sequence: CASSPDRGTEETQYF. CDR3 coding DNA: TGTGCCAGCAGCCCTGACAGGGGAACAGAAGAGACCCAGTACTTC.